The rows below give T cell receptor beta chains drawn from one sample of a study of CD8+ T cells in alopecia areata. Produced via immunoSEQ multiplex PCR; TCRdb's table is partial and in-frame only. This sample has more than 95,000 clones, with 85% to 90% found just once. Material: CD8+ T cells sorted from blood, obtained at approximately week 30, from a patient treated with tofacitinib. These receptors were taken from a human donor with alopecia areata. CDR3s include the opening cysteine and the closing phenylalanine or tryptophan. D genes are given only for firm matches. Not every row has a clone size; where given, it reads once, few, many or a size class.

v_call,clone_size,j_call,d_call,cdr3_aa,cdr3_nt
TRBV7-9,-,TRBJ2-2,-,CASSARDLDTGELFF,TGTGCCAGCAGCGCCCGGGACCTCGACACCGGGGAGCTGTTTTTT
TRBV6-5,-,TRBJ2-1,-,CASSYSSSYNEQFF,TGTGCCAGCAGTTACTCGAGCTCCTACAATGAGCAGTTCTTC
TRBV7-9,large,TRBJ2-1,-,CASSSVPLESYNEQFF,TGTGCCAGCAGTTCCGTCCCACTAGAGTCCTACAATGAGCAGTTCTTC
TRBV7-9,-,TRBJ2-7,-,CASSLGPGHQYEQYF,TGTGCCAGCAGCTTAGGGCCGGGACACCAATACGAGCAGTACTTC
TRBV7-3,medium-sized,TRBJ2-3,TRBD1,CASSRGQGSDTQYF,TGTGCCAGCAGCCGGGGACAGGGGAGCGATACGCAGTATTTT
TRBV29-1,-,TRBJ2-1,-,CSVLGGSSYNEQFF,TGCAGCGTCCTCGGGGGTAGCTCCTACAATGAGCAGTTCTTC
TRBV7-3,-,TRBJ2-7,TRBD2,CASSYASGSYEQYF,TGTGCCAGCAGCTATGCTAGCGGGAGCTACGAGCAGTACTTC
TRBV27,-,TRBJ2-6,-,CASSLGMNRANVLTF,TGTGCCAGCAGTTTAGGAATGAACAGGGCCAACGTCCTGACTTTC
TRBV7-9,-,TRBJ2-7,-,CAGGSGPYEQYF,TGTGCCGGGGGGAGCGGTCCCTACGAGCAGTACTTC
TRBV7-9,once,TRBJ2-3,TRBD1,CASIERTGSTDTQYF,TGTGCCAGCATCGAGCGGACAGGGAGCACAGATACGCAGTATTTT
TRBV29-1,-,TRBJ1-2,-,CSVGGTNGYTF,TGCAGCGTTGGAGGGACCAATGGCTACACCTTC
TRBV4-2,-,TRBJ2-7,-,CASSHSMGGSYEQYF,TGTGCCAGCAGCCACTCCATGGGGGGCTCCTACGAGCAGTACTTC
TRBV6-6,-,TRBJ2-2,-,CASSYSKNTGELFF,TGTGCCAGCAGTTACTCCAAGAACACCGGGGAGCTGTTTTTT
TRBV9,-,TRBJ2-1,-,CASSAPTGLKGGEQFF,TGTGCCAGCAGCGCCCCAACAGGACTAAAGGGCGGTGAGCAGTTCTTC
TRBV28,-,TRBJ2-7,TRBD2,CASMPGLAGGPYEQYF,TGTGCCAGCATGCCAGGACTAGCGGGGGGTCCCTACGAGCAGTACTTC
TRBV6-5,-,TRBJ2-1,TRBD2,CASSSGGASSEQFF,TGTGCCAGCAGTAGCGGGGGGGCATCAAGTGAGCAGTTCTTC
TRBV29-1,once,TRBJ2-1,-,CSVGSRQGRDEQFF,TGCAGCGTTGGGTCGCGGCAGGGAAGGGATGAGCAGTTCTTC
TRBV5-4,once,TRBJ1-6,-,CASSFGGSPLHF,TGTGCCAGCAGCTTCGGGGGTTCACCCCTCCACTTT
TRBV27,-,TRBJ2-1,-,CASSLRGGYEQFF,TGTGCCAGCAGTTTGAGGGGCGGCTATGAGCAGTTCTTC
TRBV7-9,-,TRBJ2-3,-,CASSSPSPVVTDTQYF,TGTGCCAGCAGTTCCCCCTCCCCCGTTGTCACAGATACGCAGTATTTT
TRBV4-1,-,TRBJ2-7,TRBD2,CASSQGRPVGSGTYEQYF,TGCGCCAGCAGCCAAGGCCGCCCCGTCGGTAGCGGGACCTACGAGCAGTACTTC
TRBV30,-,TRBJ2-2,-,CAWSVMGMNTGELFF,TGTGCCTGGAGTGTAATGGGGATGAACACCGGGGAGCTGTTTTTT
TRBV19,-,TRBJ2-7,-,CASRDLSSYEQYF,TGTGCCAGTAGGGACCTGAGCTCCTACGAGCAGTACTTC
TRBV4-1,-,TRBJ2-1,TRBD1,CASSQETGGYNEQFF,TGCGCCAGCAGTCAGGAAACAGGGGGCTACAATGAGCAGTTCTTC
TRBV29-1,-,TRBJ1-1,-,CSVTSKHGEAFF,TGCAGCGTTACCTCCAAACACGGCGAAGCTTTCTTT
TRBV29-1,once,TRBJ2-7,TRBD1,CSVGRDRGSHEQYF,TGCAGCGTTGGCCGGGACAGGGGGTCCCACGAGCAGTACTTC
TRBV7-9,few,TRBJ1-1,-,CASSLELAGPRAEAFF,TGTGCCAGCAGCTTAGAACTGGCGGGGCCGCGGGCTGAAGCTTTCTTT
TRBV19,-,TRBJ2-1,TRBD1,CASLRTGGFYNEQFF,TGTGCCAGTTTACGGACAGGGGGCTTCTACAATGAGCAGTTCTTC
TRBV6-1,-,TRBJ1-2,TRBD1,CASIAWTGDDYGYTF,TGTGCCAGCATTGCCTGGACAGGTGATGACTATGGCTACACCTTC
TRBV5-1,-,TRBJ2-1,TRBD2,CASSPFLLSRTSGGWVEQFF,TGCGCCAGCAGCCCCTTTTTGTTATCCCGGACTAGCGGGGGCTGGGTTGAGCAGTTCTTC
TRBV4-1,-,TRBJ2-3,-,CASSQVSDLDTQYF,TGCGCCAGCAGCCAAGTGTCGGACCTAGATACGCAGTATTTT
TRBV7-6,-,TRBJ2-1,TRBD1,CASSLPRGSSKDEQFF,TGTGCCAGCAGCTTACCCAGGGGGAGCTCTAAGGATGAGCAGTTCTTC
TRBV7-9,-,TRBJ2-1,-,CASSPPTGSNEQFF,TGTGCCAGCAGCCCCCCTACTGGTAGCAATGAGCAGTTCTTC
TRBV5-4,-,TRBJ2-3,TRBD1,CASSTGQGGPDTQYF,TGTGCCAGCAGCACCGGACAGGGGGGCCCAGATACGCAGTATTTT
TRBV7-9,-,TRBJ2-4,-,CASSLEGSKNIQYF,TGTGCCAGCAGCTTAGAGGGGAGCAAAAACATTCAGTACTTC
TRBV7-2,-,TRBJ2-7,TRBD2,CASNFMGGRASYEQYF,TGTGCCAGCAACTTTATGGGCGGGAGGGCCTCCTACGAGCAGTACTTC
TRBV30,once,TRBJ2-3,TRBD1,CAWSTDPTGGPDTQYF,TGTGCCTGGAGTACAGACCCTACAGGGGGCCCAGATACGCAGTATTTT
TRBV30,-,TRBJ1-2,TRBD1,CAWNLGSRGITGGYTF,TGTGCCTGGAACCTCGGGAGCAGGGGGATTACGGGCGGCTACACCTTC
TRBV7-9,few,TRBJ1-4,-,CASSSDSLATNEKLFF,TGTGCCAGCAGCTCGGACTCGTTAGCGACTAATGAAAAACTGTTTTTT
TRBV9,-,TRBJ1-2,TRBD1,CASSGTGGYGYTF,TGTGCCAGCAGCGGAACAGGGGGATATGGCTACACCTTC
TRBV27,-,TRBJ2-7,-,CASSLPGRNEQYF,TGTGCCAGCAGTTTACCCGGACGTAACGAGCAGTACTTC
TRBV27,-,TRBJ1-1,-,CASSSGPLGEAFF,TGTGCCAGCAGTTCCGGCCCCCTCGGTGAAGCTTTCTTT
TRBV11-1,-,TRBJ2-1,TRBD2,CASTSGTSGGNEQFF,TGTGCCAGCACTTCAGGGACTAGCGGGGGTAATGAGCAGTTCTTC
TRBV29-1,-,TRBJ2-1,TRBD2,CSVEAGVSYNEQFF,TGCAGCGTCGAAGCGGGAGTCTCCTACAATGAGCAGTTCTTC
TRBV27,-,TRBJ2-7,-,CASSTFHSSGSPYEQYF,TGTGCCAGCAGTACCTTCCACTCCTCCGGGAGCCCCTACGAGCAGTACTTC
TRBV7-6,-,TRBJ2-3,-,CASSFRGDTQYF,TGTGCCAGCAGCTTTAGGGGAGATACGCAGTATTTT
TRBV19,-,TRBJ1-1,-,CASSGSEAFF,TGTGCCAGTAGTGGGTCTGAAGCTTTCTTT
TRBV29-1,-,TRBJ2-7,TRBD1,CSVSRGREQYF,TGCAGCGTTTCTAGGGGGCGCGAGCAGTACTTC
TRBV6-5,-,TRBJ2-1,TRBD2,CASSLAGGSSYNEQFF,TGTGCCAGCAGTTTAGCGGGAGGGAGCTCCTACAATGAGCAGTTCTTC
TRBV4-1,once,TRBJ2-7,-,CASSQDYRGYEQYF,TGCGCCAGCAGCCAAGATTACCGGGGGTACGAGCAGTACTTC
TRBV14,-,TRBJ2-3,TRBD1,CASSPTGTGTQYF,TGTGCCAGCAGTCCGACCGGGACAGGGACGCAGTATTTT
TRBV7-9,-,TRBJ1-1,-,CASSLAGYEAFF,TGTGCCAGCAGCTTAGCTGGTTATGAAGCTTTCTTT
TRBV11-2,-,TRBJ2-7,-,CARPDYEQYF,TGTGCCCGGCCAGATTACGAGCAGTACTTC
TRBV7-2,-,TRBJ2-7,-,CASSFGSSYEQYF,TGTGCCAGCAGCTTCGGGAGCTCCTACGAGCAGTACTTC
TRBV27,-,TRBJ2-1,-,CASSLRDHSYNEQFF,TGTGCCAGCAGTTTGAGGGATCACTCCTACAATGAGCAGTTCTTC